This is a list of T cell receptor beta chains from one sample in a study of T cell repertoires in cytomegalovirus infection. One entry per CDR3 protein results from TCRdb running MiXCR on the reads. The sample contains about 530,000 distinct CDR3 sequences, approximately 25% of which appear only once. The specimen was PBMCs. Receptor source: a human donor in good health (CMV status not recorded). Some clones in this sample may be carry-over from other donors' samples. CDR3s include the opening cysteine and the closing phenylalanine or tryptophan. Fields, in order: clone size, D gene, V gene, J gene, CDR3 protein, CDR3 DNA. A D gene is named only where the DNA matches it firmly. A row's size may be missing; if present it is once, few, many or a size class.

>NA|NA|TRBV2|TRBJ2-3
CASKRERQSTDTQYF
TGTGCCAGCAAGAGGGAACGACAAAGCACAGATACGCAGTATTTT
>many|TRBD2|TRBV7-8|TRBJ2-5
CASSLSGRGETQYF
TGTGCCAGCAGCCTTAGCGGGAGAGGAGAGACCCAGTACTTC
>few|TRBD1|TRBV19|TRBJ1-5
CASRRRQGKYSNQPQHF
TGTGCCAGTAGAAGACGACAGGGTAAATATAGCAATCAGCCCCAGCATTTT
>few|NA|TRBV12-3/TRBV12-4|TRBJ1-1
CASTLALGGAQMNTEAFF
TGTGCCAGCACCCTCGCACTTGGAGGGGCCCAGATGAACACTGAAGCTTTCTTT
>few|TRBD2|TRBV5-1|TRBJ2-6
CASSPKLAGGLLSGANVLTF
TGCGCCAGCAGCCCTAAACTAGCGGGAGGATTACTCTCTGGGGCCAACGTCCTGACTTTC
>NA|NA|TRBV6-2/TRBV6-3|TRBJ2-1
CASSYPTDWTTYNEQFF
TGTGCCAGCAGTTACCCGACGGACTGGACGACCTACAATGAGCAGTTCTTC
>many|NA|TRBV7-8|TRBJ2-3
CASSHSRALLGPTDTQYF
TGTGCCAGCAGCCATAGCCGGGCACTTTTGGGGCCCACAGATACGCAGTATTTT
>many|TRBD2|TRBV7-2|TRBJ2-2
CASSPNRASGRVATGELFF
TGTGCCAGCAGCCCGAATCGAGCTAGCGGGAGGGTGGCCACCGGGGAGCTGTTTTTT
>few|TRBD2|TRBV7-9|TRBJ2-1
CASSPGLAGVKEQFF
TGTGCCAGCAGCCCTGGACTAGCGGGAGTAAAGGAGCAGTTCTTC
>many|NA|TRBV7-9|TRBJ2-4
CASSITRAGKNIQYF
TGTGCCAGCAGCATAACAAGGGCTGGCAAAAACATTCAGTACTTC
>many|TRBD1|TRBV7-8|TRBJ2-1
CASSAARTGNNEQFF
TGTGCCAGCAGCGCTGCCCGGACAGGAAACAATGAGCAGTTCTTC
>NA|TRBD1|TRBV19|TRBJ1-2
CASSAQGANGYTF
TGTGCCAGTAGTGCTCAGGGGGCGAATGGCTACACCTTC
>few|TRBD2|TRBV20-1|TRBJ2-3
CSARPSGKLDTQYF
TGCAGTGCTAGGCCTAGCGGGAAATTGGATACGCAGTATTTT
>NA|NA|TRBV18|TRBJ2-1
CASSPPIASSYNEQFF
TGTGCCAGCTCACCACCGATAGCCAGCTCCTACAATGAGCAGTTCTTC
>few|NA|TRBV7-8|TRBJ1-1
CASSLAFQAEAFF
TGTGCCAGCAGCTTAGCGTTTCAGGCTGAAGCTTTCTTT
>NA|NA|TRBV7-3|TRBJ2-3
CASSRRGASTDTQYF
TGTGCCAGCAGCCGCAGGGGGGCTAGCACAGATACGCAGTATTTT
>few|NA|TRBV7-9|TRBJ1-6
CASSLTDINSPLHF
TGTGCCAGCAGCTTAACTGACATTAATTCACCCCTCCACTTT
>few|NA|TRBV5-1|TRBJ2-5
CASSDLSGEGTQYF
TGCGCCAGCAGCGACCTAAGCGGAGAAGGGACCCAGTACTTC
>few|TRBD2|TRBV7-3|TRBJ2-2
CASSPRTSGVTGELFF
TGTGCCAGCAGCCCCAGGACTAGCGGAGTCACCGGGGAGCTGTTTTTT
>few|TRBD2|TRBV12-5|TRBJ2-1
CASGLVPLRLLATDPYNEQFF
TGTGCTAGTGGTTTGGTTCCCCTACGACTACTAGCGACGGACCCCTACAATGAGCAGTTCTTC
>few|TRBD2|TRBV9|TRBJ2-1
CASSVLGASGSYNEQFF
TGTGCCAGCAGCGTACTCGGGGCTAGCGGGAGTTACAATGAGCAGTTCTTC
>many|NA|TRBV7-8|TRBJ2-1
CASSLAGQDYNEQFF
TGTGCCAGCAGCTTAGCGGGGCAGGATTACAATGAGCAGTTCTTC
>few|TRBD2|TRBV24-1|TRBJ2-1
CATSDIGGSSYNEQFF
TGTGCCACCAGTGATATTGGCGGGAGCTCCTACAATGAGCAGTTCTTC
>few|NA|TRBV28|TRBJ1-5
CASVSDRGNQPQHF
TGTGCCAGCGTTTCCGATCGCGGTAATCAGCCCCAGCATTTT
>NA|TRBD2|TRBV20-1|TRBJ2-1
CSARGKSSGSSYNEQFF
TGCAGTGCTAGAGGGAAATCTAGCGGGAGTAGCTACAATGAGCAGTTCTTC
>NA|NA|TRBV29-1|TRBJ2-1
CSVERDNEQFF
TGCAGCGTTGAGAGGGACAATGAGCAGTTCTTC
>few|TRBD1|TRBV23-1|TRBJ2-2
CASINRDRGRRELFF
TGCGCCAGCATTAACCGGGACAGGGGGCGCAGGGAGCTGTTTTTT
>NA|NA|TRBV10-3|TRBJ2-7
CATSRDSYEQYF
TGTGCCACGTCCAGAGACAGCTACGAGCAGTACTTC
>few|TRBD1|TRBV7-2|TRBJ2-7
CASSAYRGSYEQYF
TGTGCCAGCAGCGCTTACAGGGGTTCCTACGAGCAGTACTTC